Below are 9 T cell receptor beta chains sequenced from a single sample in a study of CD8 T cells in ankylosing spondylitis. Broader study findings: It appeared that ankylosing spondylitis blood was characterized by a TCR beta motif of several highly homologous variants.

TCRdb independently ran MiXCR on the 5' RACE reads; one entry per CDR3 protein. The table shows 200,000 to 250,000 distinct CDR3 sequences, with 5.5% to 7.5% occurring only once. These receptors have no known antigen. The specimen sequenced was blood, either unsorted or a sorted T cell fraction (not recorded which). The receptors originated from a male donor with ankylosing spondylitis.

This clonotype was observed at least ten times. The chain uses TRBV5-5 and TRBJ2-1; 7 bases agree with TRBD2. CDR1 and CDR2 (germline): SGHKS, YYEKEE (reference sequence). The CDR3 has 14 amino acids. Trimming removed 2 bases from V and 5 bases from J; junction bases left unmatched: 4. CDR3 DNA sequence: TGTGCCAGCAGCTTATGGGGGGGGAACAATGAGCAGTTCTTC. It codes for CASSLWGGNNEQFF. The full variable domain, rest sourced from reference TRBV5-5 and TRBJ2-1, is DAGVTQSPTHLIKTRGQQVTLRCSPISGHKSVSWYQQVLGQGPQFIFQYYEKEERGRGNFPDRFSARQFPNYSSELNVNALLLGDSALYLCASSLWGGNNEQFFGPGTRLTVL.

This clonotype has a count of ten or more. The chain links TRBV18 to TRBJ2-7; D is perhaps TRBD1 (5 bases). CDR3 size: 14 residues. Germline V CDR1 and CDR2: KGHSH, LQKENI. Trimming stripped 1 base from V and 2 bases from J, with 9 bases between. The CDR3 coding sequence is TGTGCCAGCTCACCACAGGGGCGTCCCTACGAGCAGTACTTC. This gives the protein CASSPQGRPYEQYF.

This sequence joins TRBV7-6 and TRBJ2-1; D gene unclear. Looked up from germline, CDR1 is SGHVS and CDR2 is FNYEAQ. There are 13 residues in the CDR3. Trimming cost V 3 bases and J 6 bases, with 9 bases left between them. The CDR3 reads CASSFSRVNEQFF. CDR3 in DNA: TGTGCCAGCAGCTTTTCCAGAGTCAATGAGCAGTTCTTC.

This clonotype was seen a few times. The CDR3: CASSQDVYNSPLHF. The CDR3 bases are TGCGCCAGCAGCCAAGACGTGTATAATTCACCCCTCCACTTT. The gene calls are TRBV4-3 and TRBJ1-6; D call uncertain. CDR1 and CDR2 (germline): LGHNA, YSLEER. The length of the CDR3 is 14 residues. The germline V and J ends were trimmed by 0 bases and 4 bases, with 4 bases remaining between them.

This clonotype has a count of ten or more. The rearrangement joins TRBV7-3 to TRBJ2-5; tentative D call: TRBD2 (6 bases). Trimming shortened V by 1 base and J by 3 bases, and 15 bases separated the two germline ends. Germline-derived CDR1 and CDR2 are SGHTA and FQGTGA. CDR3 size: 16 residues. The CDR3 protein is CASSLIAGGVEETQYF. As DNA, the CDR3 is TGTGCCAGCAGCTTAATAGCCGGGGGAGTTGAAGAGACCCAGTACTTC.

At least ten counts were recorded for this clonotype. V gene TRBV9 combines with J gene TRBJ1-1, with a weak D call TRBD1 (5 bases). There are 16 residues in the CDR3. Germline values: CDR1 SGDLS, CDR2 YYNGEE. V was pared by 2 bases and J by 1 base, with 15 bases between. This CDR3 is CASSVSTGTSNTEAFF. CDR3 nucleotides: TGTGCCAGCAGCGTCTCGACCGGGACCTCGAACACTGAAGCTTTCTTT.

This clonotype was seen ten or more times. This chain uses TRBV4-1 with TRBJ2-1; the D gene is possibly TRBD2 (6 bases). The CDR3 extends over 15 amino acids. In germline, CDR1 is MGHRA, CDR2 YSYEKL. The V and J ends lost 6 bases and 2 bases respectively, with 14 bases between them. CDR3 residues: CASSSSGVTYNEQFF. DNA for the CDR3: TGCGCCAGCAGTTCCTCGGGGGTGACCTACAATGAGCAGTTCTTC.

The chain joins TRBV6-5 to TRBJ2-5, with D possibly called TRBD1 or TRBD2 (5 bases each). V was pared by 0 bases and J by 5 bases, with 7 bases between. This CDR3 has 13 amino acids. The V gene's germline CDR1 is MNHEY and CDR2 SVGAGI. CDR3 coding DNA: TGTGCCAGCAGTTACTCTGAGGGGGAGACCCAGTACTTC. Its protein product is CASSYSEGETQYF.

This clonotype was detected a few times. This chain joins TRBV7-2 and TRBJ2-1; TRBD2 matches at 16 bases. CDR3 length equals 16 residues. Germline V CDR1 and CDR2: SGHTA, FQGNSA. V gave up 1 base and J gave up 9 bases; unmatched junction bases: 3. The CDR3 DNA sequence: TGTGCCAGCAGCTTAGGGGGACTAGCGGGAGGGAGTGAGCAGTTCTTC. This codes for CASSLGGLAGGSEQFF.